This T cell receptor beta chain originates from a study of cytomegalovirus exposure and HLA in healthy donors. The repertoire was sequenced with immunoSEQ multiplex PCR; TCRdb's copy has only in-frame clones and lacks some. The profile shows tens of thousands of clones, 90% to 95% of them singletons. Germline V gene data show CDR1 as SGHTA and CDR2 as FQGTGA. This CDR3 region has 14 residues. Losses at the gene ends were 5 bases for V and 5 bases for J; bases not matched to a gene: 6. Specimen: PBMCs. V and J are TRBV7-3 and TRBJ1-1; 9 bases map to TRBD1. The clonotype originates from a woman between 18 and 30 years old in good health and CMV-seropositive. The CDR3 is CASSPDRGGTEAFF. The CDR3 nucleotides are TGTGCCAGCAGCCCGGACAGGGGAGGAACTGAAGCTTTCTTT.